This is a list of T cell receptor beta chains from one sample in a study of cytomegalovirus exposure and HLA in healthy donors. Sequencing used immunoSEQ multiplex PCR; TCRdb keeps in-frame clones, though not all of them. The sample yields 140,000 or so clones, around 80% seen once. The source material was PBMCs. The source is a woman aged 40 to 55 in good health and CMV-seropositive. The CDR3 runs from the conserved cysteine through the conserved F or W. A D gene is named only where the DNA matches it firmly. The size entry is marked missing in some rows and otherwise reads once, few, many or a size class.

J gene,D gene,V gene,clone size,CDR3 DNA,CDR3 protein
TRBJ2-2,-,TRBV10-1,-,TGCGCCAGCAGTGTGGGCCGCTGGGCAAGCCTGGACACCGGGGAGCTGTTTTTT,CASSVGRWASLDTGELFF
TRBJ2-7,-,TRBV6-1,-,TGTGCCAGCAGTGAAGCGGGCCCTGGGGGCGCGTCCTACGAGCAGTACTTC,CASSEAGPGGASYEQYF
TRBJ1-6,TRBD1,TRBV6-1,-,TGTGCCAGCAGTGACGGGACAGATAATTCACCCCTCCACTTT,CASSDGTDNSPLHF
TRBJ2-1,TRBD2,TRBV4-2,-,TGTGCCAGCGGAGGGACCGGGACTAGCGGGAGCGCATACAATGAGCAGTTCTTC,CASGGTGTSGSAYNEQFF
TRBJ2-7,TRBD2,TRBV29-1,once,TGCAGCGTTGCTCCTGCCGGGAGGGCCTACGAGCAGTACTTC,CSVAPAGRAYEQYF
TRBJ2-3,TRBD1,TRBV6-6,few,TGTGCCGCCAACAGGGGGATCACAGATACGCAGTATTTT,CAANRGITDTQYF
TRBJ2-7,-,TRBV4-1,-,TGCGCCAGCAGCCAAAACAGGGGGGGAGGCTACGAGCAGTACTTC,CASSQNRGGGYEQYF
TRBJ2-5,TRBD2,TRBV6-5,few,TGTGCCAGCAGTTACACTAGCGTTCCCGGGGAGACCCAGTACTTC,CASSYTSVPGETQYF
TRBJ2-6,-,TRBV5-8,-,TGCGCCAGCAGCCCGAACGACCGGGCTGGGGCCAACGTCCTGACTTTC,CASSPNDRAGANVLTF
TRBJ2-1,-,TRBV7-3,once,TGTGCCAGCAGCTCCTATCCAGCGGGCTCCTACAATGAGCAGTTCTTC,CASSSYPAGSYNEQFF
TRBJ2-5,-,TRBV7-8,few,TGTGCCAGCAGCTTACTTGCGCTTAAAGAGACCCAGTACTTC,CASSLLALKETQYF
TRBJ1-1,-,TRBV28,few,TGTGCCAGCAGTTTAAAGGCAGGGAGGACTGAAGCTTTCTTT,CASSLKAGRTEAFF
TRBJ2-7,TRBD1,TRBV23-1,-,TGCGCCAGCAGTCGACACTTGACAGGGCTACTCGGAGAGCAGTACTTC,CASSRHLTGLLGEQYF
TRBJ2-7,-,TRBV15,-,TGTGCCACCAGCAGAGCGCTTGTCAGGCCCTACGAGCAGTACTTC,CATSRALVRPYEQYF
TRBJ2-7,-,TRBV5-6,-,TGTGCCAGCAGCTTCGGCTACGAGCAGTACTTC,CASSFGYEQYF
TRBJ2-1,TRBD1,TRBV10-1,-,TGCGCCAGCAGTGACCCCAGGACAGGGGAAAATGAGCAGTTCTTC,CASSDPRTGENEQFF
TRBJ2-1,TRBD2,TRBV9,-,TGTGCCAGCAGCGCCACCCTGGGAGGGAATGAGCAGTTCTTC,CASSATLGGNEQFF
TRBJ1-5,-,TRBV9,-,TGTGCCAGCAGCGTAGTACACCGGAATTTGACAGCGCAAAGGGAGCCCCAGCATTTT,CASSVVHRNLTAQREPQHF
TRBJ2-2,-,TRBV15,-,TGTGCCACCAGCCGGAGTCCCGGGGAGCTGTTTTTT,CATSRSPGELFF
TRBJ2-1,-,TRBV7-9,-,TGTGCCAGCAGCTTAATACAGGGAAGGGGTCGGGAGCAGTTCTTC,CASSLIQGRGREQFF
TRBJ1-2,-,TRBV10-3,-,TGTGCCATCAGTGAGGGCAGGGACTATGGCTACACCTTC,CAISEGRDYGYTF
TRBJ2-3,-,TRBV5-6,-,TGTGCCAGCAGCTCCGTAGCGCCCTATTCCCCTGCGTATTTT,CASSSVAPYSPAYF
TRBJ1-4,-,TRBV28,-,TGTGCCAGCAGTTTAGTTAGTGAAAAACTGTTTTTT,CASSLVSEKLFF
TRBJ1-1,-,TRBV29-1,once,TGCAGCGTTGGGCGCGGGCTGAACACTGAAGCTTTCTTT,CSVGRGLNTEAFF
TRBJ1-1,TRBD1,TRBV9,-,TGTGCCAGCAGCGGGGGACAGGGGAACACTGAAGCTTTCTTT,CASSGGQGNTEAFF
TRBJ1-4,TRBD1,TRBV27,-,TGTGCCAGCAGTCCGGGACAGGGGATAACCACAACTAATGAAAAACTGTTTTTT,CASSPGQGITTTNEKLFF
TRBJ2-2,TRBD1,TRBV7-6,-,TGTGCCAGCAGCCCCGCCGGGACAGGGAGATCCGGGGAGCTGTTTTTT,CASSPAGTGRSGELFF
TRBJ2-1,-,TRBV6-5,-,-,CASSSSAGGYNEQFF
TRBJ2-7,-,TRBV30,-,TGTGCCGGCAACGGGCAGGGGGGTAATAGCAACGAGCAGTACTTC,CAGNGQGGNSNEQYF
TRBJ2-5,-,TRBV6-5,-,TGTGCCAGCAGTCCGTGGGGGCCGGGAGAGACCCAGTACTTC,CASSPWGPGETQYF
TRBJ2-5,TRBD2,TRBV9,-,TGTGCCAGCAGCGTGGGGCCGGGGGCTAGCGGGAGCATCCCCGAAGAGACCCAGTACTTC,CASSVGPGASGSIPEETQYF
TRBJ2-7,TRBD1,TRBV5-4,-,TGTGCCAGCAGGACAGGGGGCGCCGACGAGCAGTACTTC,CASRTGGADEQYF
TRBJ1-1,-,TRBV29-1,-,TGCAGCGTTTCCGCAGGGGTGAACACTGAAGCTTTCTTT,CSVSAGVNTEAFF
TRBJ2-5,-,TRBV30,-,TGTGCCTGGAGTGTACTAACCCCAGAGACCCAGTACTTC,CAWSVLTPETQYF
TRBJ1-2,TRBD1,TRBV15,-,TGTGCCACCAGCCGCCGACAGGGCATTGATGGCTACACCTTC,CATSRRQGIDGYTF
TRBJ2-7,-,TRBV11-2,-,TGTGCCAGCAGAAGCTTTACCGAGCAGTACTTC,CASRSFTEQYF
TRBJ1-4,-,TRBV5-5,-,TGTGCCAGCAGCGAGACGACAGCAACTAATGAAAAACTGTTTTTT,CASSETTATNEKLFF
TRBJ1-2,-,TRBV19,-,TGTGCCAGTATTTCTGGGGCAGGACCGCACTATGGCTACACCTTC,CASISGAGPHYGYTF
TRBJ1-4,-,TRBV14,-,TGTGCCAGCAGCCAAGTTGGCGTAGCGGATGGTGAAAAACTGTTTTTT,CASSQVGVADGEKLFF
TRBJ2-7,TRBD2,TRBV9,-,TGTGCCAGCAGCCCCGGGACTAGCGGGTACGAGCAGTACTTC,CASSPGTSGYEQYF
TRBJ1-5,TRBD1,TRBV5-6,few,TGTGCCAGCAGCTTAGACAGGGGGTTAACGAATCAGCCCCAGCATTTT,CASSLDRGLTNQPQHF
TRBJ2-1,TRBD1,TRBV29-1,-,TGCAGCGTTGAGTACAGGGGGCAACTTGAGCAGTTCTTC,CSVEYRGQLEQFF
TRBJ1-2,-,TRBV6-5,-,TGTGCCAGCAGCCCCACGGGCTATGGCTACACCTTC,CASSPTGYGYTF
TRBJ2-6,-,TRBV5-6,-,TGTGCCAGCAAAAGGGGAAACTCTGGGGCCAACGTCCTGACTTTC,CASKRGNSGANVLTF
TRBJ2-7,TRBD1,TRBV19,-,TGTGCCACGAAAAAGCGTTCGGGACAGGGGTCCCACGAGCAGTACTTC,CATKKRSGQGSHEQYF
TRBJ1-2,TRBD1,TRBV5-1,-,TGCGCCAGCAGCTTGGGGACAGGGGAAGCAAACACCTTC,CASSLGTGEANTF
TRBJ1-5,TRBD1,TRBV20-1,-,TGCAGTGCTCTCGACAGGGAGCAGCATTTT,CSALDREQHF
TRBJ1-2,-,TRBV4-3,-,TGCGCCAGCAGCCAAGAAATCCTGGACAGCTATGGCTACACCTTC,CASSQEILDSYGYTF
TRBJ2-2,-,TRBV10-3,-,TGTGCCATCAGCTGGGAAGGGAGCACCGGGGAGCTGTTTTTT,CAISWEGSTGELFF
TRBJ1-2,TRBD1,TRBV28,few,TGTGCCAGTGGAACAGGGGCTGGCTACACCTTC,CASGTGAGYTF
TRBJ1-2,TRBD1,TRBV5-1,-,TGCGCCAGCAGCTTGGACAGGGGGGCGGCCTATGGCTACACCTTC,CASSLDRGAAYGYTF
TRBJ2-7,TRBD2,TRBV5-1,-,TGCGCCAGCAGCTTAATAGCGGGGATAATCTTAGCCCCTTACGAGCAGTACTTC,CASSLIAGIILAPYEQYF
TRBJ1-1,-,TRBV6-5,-,TGTGCCAGCAGTTACGGACCAGGGGAAACTGAAGCTTTCTTT,CASSYGPGETEAFF
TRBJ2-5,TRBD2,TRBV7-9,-,TGTGCCAGCAGCCCCACGACTAGCGGCATACAAGAGACCCAGTACTTC,CASSPTTSGIQETQYF
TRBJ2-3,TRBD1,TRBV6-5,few,TGTGCCAGCAGTTACGGGCAGGGGGCAGCGGATACGCAGTATTTT,CASSYGQGAADTQYF